The entry below gives a single T cell receptor beta chain sequence along with its context. Its target is not known. Germline CDR1 is KGHSH and CDR2 is LQKENI. V lost 2 bases and J 5 bases, leaving 16 bases between the germline ends. The CDR3 sequence is 16 residues long. Sequenced by immunoSEQ multiplex PCR; TCRdb stores in-frame clones only, minus some. The repertoire includes 100,000 to 130,000 clones, about 90% of them detected once, and 6.5% to 8% sits in the top ten. This sample stems from a study of T cell responses to AZD1222 COVID-19 vaccine. Study observations and caveats: Increases in Spike-specific TCR breadth and depth were seen after two AZD1222 doses. The number of AZD1222 recipients seropositive at baseline was only 5 to 7. The repertoires were collected only after the peak T cell response. CD4 TCRs linked to vaccination spanned spike, dominating at 160-218 and 743-854.

This clonotype originated in an adult in good health. The sample was peripheral blood, taken on day 0 of AZD1222 vaccination. V is TRBV18 and J is TRBJ2-1; the D is unclear. CDR3 residues: CASSPFAPPEHNEQFF. For the CDR3, the DNA is TGTGCCAGCTCACCATTTGCCCCCCCGGAACACAATGAGCAGTTCTTC. The variable domain in full, completed from reference TRBV18 and TRBJ2-1, reads NAGVMQNPRHLVRRRGQEARLRCSPMKGHSHVYWYRQLPEEGLKFMVYLQKENIIDESGMPKERFSAEFPKEGPSILRIQQVVRGDSAAYFCASSPFAPPEHNEQFFGPGTRLTVL.